Sequencing of this TCR beta chain was carried out in a study of blood T cell repertoires in COVID-19. Background on the study: The origin of the acute and convalescent COVID-19 samples was the United States, Italy and Spain.

Some clones are missing from TCRdb's copy, which holds only in-frame ones; the method was immunoSEQ multiplex PCR. Among about 250,000 clones, roughly 89% were seen once, and the ten largest hold approximately 2.1%. This clone was recorded once. V lost 2 bases to trimming and J lost 4 bases, with 8 bases between them. There are 13 residues in the CDR3. The chain is built from TRBV12-3 or TRBV12-4 and TRBJ2-5; maybe TRBD2 (6 bases). The sequence was obtained from an older woman with COVID-19, enrolled during active disease. The sample consisted of peripheral blood. The CDR3 sequence is CASSLSGAETQYF. In DNA form, the CDR3 reads TGTGCCAGCAGTTTATCGGGAGCAGAGACCCAGTACTTC.